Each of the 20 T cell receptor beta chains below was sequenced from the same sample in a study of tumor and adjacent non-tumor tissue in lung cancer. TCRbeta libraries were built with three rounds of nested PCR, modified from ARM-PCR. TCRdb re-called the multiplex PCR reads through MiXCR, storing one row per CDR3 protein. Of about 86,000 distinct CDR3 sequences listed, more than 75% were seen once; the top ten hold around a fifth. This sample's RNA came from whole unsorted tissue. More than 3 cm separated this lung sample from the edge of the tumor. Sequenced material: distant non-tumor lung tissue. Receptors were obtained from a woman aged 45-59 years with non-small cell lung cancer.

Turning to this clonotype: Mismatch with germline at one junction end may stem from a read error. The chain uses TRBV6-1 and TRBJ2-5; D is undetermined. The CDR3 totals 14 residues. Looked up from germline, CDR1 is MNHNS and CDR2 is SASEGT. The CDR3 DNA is TGCGCAAGCAGTGAAGGTGAGTATGGAGAGACCCAGTACTTC. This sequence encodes CASSEGEYGETQYF.

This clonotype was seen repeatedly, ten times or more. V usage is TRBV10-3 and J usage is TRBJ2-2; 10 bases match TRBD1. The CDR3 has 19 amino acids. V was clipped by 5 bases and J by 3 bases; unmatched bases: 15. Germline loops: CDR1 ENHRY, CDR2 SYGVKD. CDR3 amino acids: CAISPQDRDRGWDTGELFF. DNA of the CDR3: TGTGCCATCAGTCCCCAGGACCGGGACAGGGGATGGGACACCGGGGAGCTGTTTTTT.

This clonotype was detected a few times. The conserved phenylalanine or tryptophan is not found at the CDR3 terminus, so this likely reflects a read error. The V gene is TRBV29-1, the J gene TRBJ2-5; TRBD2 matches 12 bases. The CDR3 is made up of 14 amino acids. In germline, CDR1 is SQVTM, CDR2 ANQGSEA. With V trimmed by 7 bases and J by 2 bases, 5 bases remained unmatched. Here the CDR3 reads CSACGLAGQETQYL. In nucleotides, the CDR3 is TGCAGCGCCTGTGGACTAGCGGGACAAGAGACCCAGTACTTA.

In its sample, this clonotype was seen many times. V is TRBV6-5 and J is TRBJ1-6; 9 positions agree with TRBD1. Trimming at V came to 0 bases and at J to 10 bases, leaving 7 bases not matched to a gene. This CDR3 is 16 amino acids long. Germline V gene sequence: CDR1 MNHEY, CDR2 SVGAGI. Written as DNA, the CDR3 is TGTGCCAGCAGTTACTCTGCGGGACAGGGAGGATCACCCCTCCACTTT. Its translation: CASSYSAGQGGSPLHF.

CDR3 sequence reads: CIIVERSTEAFF. CDR3 nucleotide sequence: TGCATCATCGTTGAGAGGAGCACTGAAGCTTTCTTT. The V and J genes are TRBV29-1 and TRBJ1-1; D not certain. The CDR3 extends over 12 amino acids. Per the germline V gene, CDR1 is SQVTM and CDR2 is ANQGSEA.

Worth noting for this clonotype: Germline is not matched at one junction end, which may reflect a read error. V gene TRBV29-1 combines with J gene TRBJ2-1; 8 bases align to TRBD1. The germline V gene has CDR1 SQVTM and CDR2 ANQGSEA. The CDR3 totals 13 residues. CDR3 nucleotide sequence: TGTAGCGCTGCCCAGGGGGCGGACAATGAGCAGTTCTTC. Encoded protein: CSAAQGADNEQFF.

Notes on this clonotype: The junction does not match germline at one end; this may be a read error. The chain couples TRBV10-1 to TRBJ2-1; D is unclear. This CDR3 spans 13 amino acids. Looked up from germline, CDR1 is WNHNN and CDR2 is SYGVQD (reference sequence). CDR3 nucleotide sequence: TGCGCAAGCAGTGCGACCCCTTCATGGGGGCAGTTCTTC. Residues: CASSATPSWGQFF.

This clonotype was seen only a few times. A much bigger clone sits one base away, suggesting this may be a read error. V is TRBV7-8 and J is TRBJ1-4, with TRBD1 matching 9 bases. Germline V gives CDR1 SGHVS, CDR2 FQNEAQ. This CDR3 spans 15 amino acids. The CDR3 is CANSLEDRGGEKLFF. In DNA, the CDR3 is TGTGCCAACAGCTTAGAGGACAGGGGAGGGGAAAAACTGTTTTTT.

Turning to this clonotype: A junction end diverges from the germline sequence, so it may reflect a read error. The CDR3 sequence is CASTEDNTTDTRYF. The CDR3 region has the DNA TGTGCCAGTACCGAAGATAATACCACAGATACGCGGTATTTT. The rearrangement uses TRBV6-6 and TRBJ2-3; the D is unclear. The CDR3 is 14 residues long. The germline V gene has CDR1 MNHNY and CDR2 SVGAGI (reference sequence).

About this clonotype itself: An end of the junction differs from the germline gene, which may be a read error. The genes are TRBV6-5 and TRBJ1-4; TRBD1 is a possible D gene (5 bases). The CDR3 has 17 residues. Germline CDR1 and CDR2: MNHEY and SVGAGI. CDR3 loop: CTSSHLNPRGSNEKLFF. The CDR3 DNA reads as TGTACCAGCAGCCATCTTAATCCAAGGGGCTCTAATGAAAAACTATTTTTT.

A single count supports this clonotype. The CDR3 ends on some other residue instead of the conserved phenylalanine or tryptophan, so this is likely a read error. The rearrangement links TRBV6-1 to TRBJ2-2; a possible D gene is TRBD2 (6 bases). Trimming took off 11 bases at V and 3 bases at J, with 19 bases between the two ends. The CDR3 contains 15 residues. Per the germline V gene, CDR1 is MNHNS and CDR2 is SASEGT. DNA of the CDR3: TGTGCCTCTAATAAGGGGAGCGGGTACACCGGGGAGCTGTTTATT. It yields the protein CASNKGSGYTGELFI.

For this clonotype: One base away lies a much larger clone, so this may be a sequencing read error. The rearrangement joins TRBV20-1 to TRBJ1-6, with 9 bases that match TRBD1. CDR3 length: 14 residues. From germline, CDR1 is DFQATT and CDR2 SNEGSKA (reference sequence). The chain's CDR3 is CGAGRDRVGSPLHF. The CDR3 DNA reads TGCGGTGCCGGGAGGGACAGGGTGGGTTCACCCCTCCACTTT.

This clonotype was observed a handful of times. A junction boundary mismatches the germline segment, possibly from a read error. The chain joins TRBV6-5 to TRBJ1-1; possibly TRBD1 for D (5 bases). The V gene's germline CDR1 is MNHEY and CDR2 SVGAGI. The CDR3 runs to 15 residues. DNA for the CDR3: TGTGCCAGAAGTTACGGCAGGGATGGGTACACTGAAGCGTTCTTT. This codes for CARSYGRDGYTEAFF.

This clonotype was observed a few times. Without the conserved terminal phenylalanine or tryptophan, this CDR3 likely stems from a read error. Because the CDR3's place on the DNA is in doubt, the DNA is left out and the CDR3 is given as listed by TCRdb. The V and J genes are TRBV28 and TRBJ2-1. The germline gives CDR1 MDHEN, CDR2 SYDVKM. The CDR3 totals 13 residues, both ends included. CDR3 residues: CASSSGTRWIKFL.

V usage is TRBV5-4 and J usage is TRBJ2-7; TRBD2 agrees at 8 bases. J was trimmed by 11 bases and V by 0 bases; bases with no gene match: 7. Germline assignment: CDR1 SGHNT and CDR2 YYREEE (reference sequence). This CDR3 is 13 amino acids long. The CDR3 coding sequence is TGTGCCAGCAGCTTGGTGCCGGGGGGGACCGAGTACTTC. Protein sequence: CASSLVPGGTEYF. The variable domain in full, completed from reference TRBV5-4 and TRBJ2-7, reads ETGVTQSPTHLIKTRGQQVTLRCSSQSGHNTVSWYQQALGQGPQFIFQYYREEENGRGNFPPRFSGLQFPNYSSELNVNALELDDSALYLCASSLVPGGTEYFGPGTRLTVT.

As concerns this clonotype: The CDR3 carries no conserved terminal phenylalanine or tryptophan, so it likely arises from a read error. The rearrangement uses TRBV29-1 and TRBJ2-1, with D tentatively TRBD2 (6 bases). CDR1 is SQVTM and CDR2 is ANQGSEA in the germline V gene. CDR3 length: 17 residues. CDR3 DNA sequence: TGCAGCATTGAAGATCTGGAGGGATGGGGGATGGGCAATGAGCAGTTCTTA. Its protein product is CSIEDLEGWGMGNEQFL.

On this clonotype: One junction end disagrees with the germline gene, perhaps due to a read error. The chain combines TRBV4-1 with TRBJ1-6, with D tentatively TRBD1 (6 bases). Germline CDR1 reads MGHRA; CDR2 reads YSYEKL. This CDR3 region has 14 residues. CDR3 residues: CANSHGSGDSPLHF. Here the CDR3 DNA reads TGCGCCAACAGCCATGGGTCAGGGGATTCACCTCTCCACTTT.

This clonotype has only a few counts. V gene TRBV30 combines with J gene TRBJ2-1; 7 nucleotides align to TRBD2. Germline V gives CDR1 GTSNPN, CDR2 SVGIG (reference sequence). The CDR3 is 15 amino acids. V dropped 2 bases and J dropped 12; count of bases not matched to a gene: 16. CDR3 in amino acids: CAWSPSMASGAGQFF. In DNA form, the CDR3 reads TGTGCCTGGAGTCCCTCGATGGCTAGCGGTGCGGGGCAGTTCTTC.

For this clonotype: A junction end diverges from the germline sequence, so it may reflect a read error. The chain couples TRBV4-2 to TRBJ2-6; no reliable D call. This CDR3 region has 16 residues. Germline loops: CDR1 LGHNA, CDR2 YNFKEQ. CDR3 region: CASSQDTSSGANVLTF. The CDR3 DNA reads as TGTGCCAGTAGCCAAGATACAAGCTCTGGGGCCAACGTCCTGACTTTC.

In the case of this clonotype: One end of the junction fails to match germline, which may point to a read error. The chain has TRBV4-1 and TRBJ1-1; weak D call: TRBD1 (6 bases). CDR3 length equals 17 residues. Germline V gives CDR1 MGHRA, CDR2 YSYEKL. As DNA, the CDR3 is TGCACCAGCAGCCCGATCCCCATAATTAGAGGGGACACTGAAGCGTTCTTT. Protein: CTSSPIPIIRGDTEAFF.